One T cell receptor (beta chain) is described in this entry. The germline CDR1 and CDR2 sequences are KGHDR and SFDVKD. V gave up 9 bases and J gave up 6 bases, with 11 bases separating them. The CDR3 loop spans 12 amino acids. The sample comes from a study of blood T cell repertoires in COVID-19. The protocol was immunoSEQ multiplex PCR, while the TCRdb copy is restricted to in-frame clones and leaves out a portion. Found here are about 280,000 clones, approximately 86% of them singletons; the top ten hold 1%. This chain uses TRBV24-1 with TRBJ1-3, with a tentative D call TRBD1 (5 bases). The sequenced sample consisted of PBMCs or T cells enriched from blood (not recorded which). The sequence was obtained from a woman aged 30 to 39 who had recovered from COVID-19. The CDR3 region has the DNA TGTGCCACCGCGGACACCTTAAACACCATATATTTT. This translates into CATADTLNTIYF.